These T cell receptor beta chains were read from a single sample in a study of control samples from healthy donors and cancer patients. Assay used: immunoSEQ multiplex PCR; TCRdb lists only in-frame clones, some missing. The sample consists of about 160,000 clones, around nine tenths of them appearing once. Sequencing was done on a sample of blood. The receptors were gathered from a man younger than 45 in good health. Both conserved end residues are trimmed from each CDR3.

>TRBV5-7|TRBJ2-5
ASSLAGGSGQETQY
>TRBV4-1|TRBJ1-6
ASSQEGLGTSYNSPLH
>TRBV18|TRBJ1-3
ASSPKGNGNTIY
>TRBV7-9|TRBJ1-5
ASSLGSPDQPQH
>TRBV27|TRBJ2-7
ASSYRDGYEQY
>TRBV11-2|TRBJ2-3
ASSLGRADTQY
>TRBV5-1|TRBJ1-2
ASSPGQGEYGYT
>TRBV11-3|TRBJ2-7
ASSLRTAYEQY
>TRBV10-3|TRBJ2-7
AIQGAFAEQY
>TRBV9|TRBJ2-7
ASSVEEGTKQY
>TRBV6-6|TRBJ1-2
ASLGGSYGYT
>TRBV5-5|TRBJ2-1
ASSFGVPNNEQF
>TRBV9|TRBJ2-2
ASSVGGLVGTGELF
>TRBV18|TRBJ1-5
ASSPATTNQPQH
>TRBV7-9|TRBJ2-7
ASVGGVYEQY
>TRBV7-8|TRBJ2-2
ASSLPQGVGELF
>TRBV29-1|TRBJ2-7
SVAPIRQGGYEQY
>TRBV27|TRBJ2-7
ASSRQGVPYEQY
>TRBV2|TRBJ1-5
ASSGQGRGNQPQH
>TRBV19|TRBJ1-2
ASQKGDHGYT
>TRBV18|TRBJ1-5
ASSPRQGNQPQH
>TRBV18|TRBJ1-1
ASLQGMNTEAF
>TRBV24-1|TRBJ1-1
ATSDYGFRAF
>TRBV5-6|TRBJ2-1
ASSLGHTYNEQF